This entry is about one TCR beta chain. Its specificity is unknown. The sample contains more than one DNA sequence encoding this CDR3. Profiling relied on immunoSEQ multiplex PCR, and the TCRdb table lists in-frame clones only, not all of them. The data contain some 470,000 clones, about three quarters of them singletons. This specimen comes from a study of shared clonotypes between healthy human individuals. Study context: Two women and a few men aged 18 to 49 served as donors.

The unsorted samples had around 86 million PBMCs used for genomic DNA. Trimming stripped 0 bases from V and 7 bases from J, with 11 bases between. From germline, CDR1 is SGHRS and CDR2 YFSETQ. CDR3 size: 14 residues. Study conclusions and caveats: It was only blood that was sampled, and tissue repertoires likely differ.

Sequences were obtained from PBMCs. The receptor was derived from a woman aged 40 to 49 in good health. Some clones in this sample may be carry-over from other donors' samples. V and J are TRBV5-1 and TRBJ1-5, with D perhaps matching TRBD1 (6 bases). The CDR3 nucleotides read TGCGCCAGCAGCTTGGAAGGGGGAGAGCAGCCCCAGCATTTT. Translating gives CASSLEGGEQPQHF.